What follows is one TCR beta chain and its context. This record comes from a study of blood T cells in healthy people across ages. Combining a sample-barcoded 5' primer with a J-beta primer mix, a second PCR ran for roughly 7 to 12 cycles. Each CDR3 protein gets one entry after TCRdb re-called the 5' RACE reads with MiXCR. The sample has approximately 940,000 distinct CDR3 sequences, roughly 48% seen once. Material: blood. The sequence was obtained from a man between 25 and 39 years old in good health.

As DNA, the CDR3 is TGTGCCAGCAGCTACGGGACAGATCCGTTCTTC. It is translated as CASSYGTDPFF. The V call is TRBV7-3, the J call TRBJ2-1, with 7 nucleotides matching TRBD1. The CDR3 has 11 amino acids. After removal of 4 bases from V and 15 bases from J, the junction contained 6 bases not matched to a gene. Germline loops: CDR1 SGHTA, CDR2 FQGTGA.